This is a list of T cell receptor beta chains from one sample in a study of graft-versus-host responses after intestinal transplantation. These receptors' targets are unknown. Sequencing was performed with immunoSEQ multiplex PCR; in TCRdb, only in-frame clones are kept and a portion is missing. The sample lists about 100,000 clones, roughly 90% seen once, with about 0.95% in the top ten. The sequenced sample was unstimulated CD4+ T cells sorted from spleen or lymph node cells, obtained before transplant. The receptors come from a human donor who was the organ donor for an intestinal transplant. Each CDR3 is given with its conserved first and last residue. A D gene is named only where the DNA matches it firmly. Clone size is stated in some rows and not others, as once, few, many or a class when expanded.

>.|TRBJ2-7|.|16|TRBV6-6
CASSYPLSGAPYEQYF
TGTGCCAGCAGTTACCCTTTGAGCGGTGCTCCCTACGAGCAGTACTTC
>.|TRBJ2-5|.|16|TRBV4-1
CASSPSAGGFPETQYF
TGCGCCAGCAGCCCGAGCGCAGGGGGGTTCCCAGAGACCCAGTACTTC
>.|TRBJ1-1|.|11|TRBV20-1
CSARVRTEAFF
TGCAGTGCCAGGGTCAGGACTGAAGCTTTCTTT
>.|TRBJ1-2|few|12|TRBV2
CASSPGRYGYTF
TGTGCCAGCAGTCCAGGACGCTATGGCTACACCTTC
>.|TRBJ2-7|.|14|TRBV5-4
CASSLAGTGYEQYF
TGTGCCAGCAGCTTGGCCGGGACTGGCTACGAGCAGTACTTC
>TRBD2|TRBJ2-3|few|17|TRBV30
CAYSQGDVGGSTDTQYF
TGTGCCTACTCCCAGGGTGATGTGGGGGGGAGCACAGATACGCAGTATTTT
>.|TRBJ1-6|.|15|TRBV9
CASSAEGTDFSPLHF
TGTGCCAGCAGCGCCGAAGGAACAGATTTTTCACCCCTCCACTTT
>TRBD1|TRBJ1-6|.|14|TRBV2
CASTRDSNDSPLHF
TGTGCCAGCACCAGGGACAGTAACGATTCACCCCTCCACTTT
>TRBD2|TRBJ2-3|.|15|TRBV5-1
CASSLAAGSTDTQYF
TGCGCCAGCAGCTTAGCAGCGGGGAGCACAGATACGCAGTATTTT
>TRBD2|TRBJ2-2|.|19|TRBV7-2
CASSSGTSGGTLLYGELFF
TGTGCCAGCAGCTCCGGGACTAGCGGGGGGACCTTGTTGTACGGGGAGCTGTTTTTT
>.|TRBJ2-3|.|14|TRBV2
CASSEGLEGNPQYF
TGTGCCAGCAGTGAAGGACTAGAGGGGAATCCGCAGTATTTT
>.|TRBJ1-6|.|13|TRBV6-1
CASSGQVRSPLHF
TGTGCCAGCAGTGGACAGGTCAGATCACCCCTCCACTTT
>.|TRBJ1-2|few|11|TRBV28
CASSLWAGYTF
TGTGCCAGCAGTTTATGGGCTGGCTACACCTTC
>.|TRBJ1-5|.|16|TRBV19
CASSQMEGKGNQPQHF
TGTGCCAGTAGTCAGATGGAGGGGAAAGGCAATCAGCCCCAGCATTTT
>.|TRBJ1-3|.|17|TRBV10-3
CAISESVGLSSGNTIYF
TGTGCCATCAGTGAGTCAGTGGGACTGAGCTCTGGAAACACCATATATTTT
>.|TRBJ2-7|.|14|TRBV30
CAWSGRQRVDEQYF
TGTGCCTGGAGTGGAAGACAGCGGGTCGACGAGCAGTACTTC
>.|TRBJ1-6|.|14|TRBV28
CASHSSTSNSPLHF
TGTGCCAGCCACTCTTCCACCAGCAATTCACCCCTCCACTTT
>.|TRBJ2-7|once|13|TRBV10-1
CASSGSGRGEQYF
TGCGCCAGCAGTGGGTCCGGCCGCGGCGAGCAGTACTTC
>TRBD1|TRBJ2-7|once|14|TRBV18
CASSLGQTYYEQYF
TGTGCCAGCTCACTGGGACAGACCTACTACGAGCAGTACTTC
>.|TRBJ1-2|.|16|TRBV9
CASSRTSRGLDYGYTF
TGTGCCAGCAGCCGTACATCCAGGGGATTAGACTATGGCTACACCTTC
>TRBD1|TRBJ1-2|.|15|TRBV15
CATSRGQGLNYGYTF
TGTGCCACCAGCAGAGGACAGGGACTGAACTATGGCTACACCTTC
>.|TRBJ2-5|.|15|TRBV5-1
CASSLGLAGSGTQYF
TGCGCCAGCAGCTTGGGGTTGGCAGGGTCGGGGACCCAGTACTTC
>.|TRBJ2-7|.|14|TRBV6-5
CASSYSGGPYEQYF
TGTGCCAGCAGTTACTCGGGGGGGCCCTACGAGCAGTACTTC
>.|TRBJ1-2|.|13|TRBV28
CASSLRGVYGYTF
TGTGCCAGCAGTTTACGGGGGGTGTATGGCTACACCTTC
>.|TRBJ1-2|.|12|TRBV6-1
CASRQLPYGYTF
TGTGCCAGCAGGCAGCTACCGTATGGCTACACCTTC